This T cell receptor (beta chain) derives from a study of T cells in Graves' hyperthyroidism and ophthalmopathy. General study results and limits: In the analysis, a 13 V-J model separated ophthalmopathy from stable hyperthyroidism. Expanded thyroid clonotypes (above 0.001) were mostly also found in blood.

Diagnostic decisions used clinical symptoms, serum thyroxine and TRAb, thyroid ultrasound and orbital computed tomography. This clonotype has at least ten counts. Its antigen is currently unknown. The germline V and J ends were trimmed by 5 bases and 0 bases, with 10 bases remaining between them. There are 14 residues in the CDR3. In germline, CDR1 is SEHNR, CDR2 FQNEAQ (reference sequence). Amplified TCR beta CDR3 regions derived from RNA transcripts. Using the HTBI primer set, a first-round RT-PCR was run on the TCR CDR3. TCRdb called the multiplex PCR reads again in MiXCR, with one record for every CDR3 protein. The data show about 570,000 distinct CDR3 sequences, roughly 50% seen once.

The sample comprised peripheral blood or thyroid tissue (not recorded which). This clonotype was sampled from an adult woman with Graves' disease, either hyperthyroidism or ophthalmopathy (not recorded which). This chain connects TRBV7-9 to TRBJ1-1; D not certain. In DNA form, the CDR3 reads TGTGCCAGCAGCCCCGGGTCTTTGAACACTGAAGCTTTCTTT. Its translation: CASSPGSLNTEAFF.